Following are 22 T cell receptor beta chains from one sample sequenced in a study of T cell repertoires in cytomegalovirus infection. One entry per CDR3 protein results from TCRdb running MiXCR on the reads. The table shows about 700,000 distinct CDR3 sequences, with roughly 36% occurring only once. Which antigens these TCRs recognize remains unknown. The material sequenced was cultured PBMCs, taken from culture after CMV antigen stimulation. The receptors were sampled from a human donor in good health (CMV status not recorded). Some clones in this sample may be carry-over from other donors' samples.

CDR3 nucleotide sequence: TGTGCCAGCAGCTCGGGAGGAAGGGGGATGGATACGCAGTATTTT. This encodes CASSSGGRGMDTQYF. The V gene is TRBV5-4, the J gene TRBJ2-3; D might be TRBD2 (7 bases). The germline CDR1 and CDR2 sequences are SGHNT and YYREEE (reference sequence). The CDR3 totals 15 residues. Between the trimmed V and J ends, which lost 3 bases and 6 bases, there was a span of 17 bases. The variable domain in full, with the rest retrieved from reference TRBV5-4 and TRBJ2-3, is ETGVTQSPTHLIKTRGQQVTLRCSSQSGHNTVSWYQQALGQGPQFIFQYYREEENGRGNFPPRFSGLQFPNYSSELNVNALELDDSALYLCASSSGGRGMDTQYFGPGTRLTVL.

This sequence joins TRBV7-2 and TRBJ1-5; TRBD1 matches at 7 bases. Germline values: CDR1 SGHTA, CDR2 FQGNSA. This CDR3 is built from 13 residues. Trimming took 8 bases from V and 4 from J; bases not matched to a gene: 5. The CDR3 coding sequence is TGTGCCAGCGGCGGACAGGAAAATCAGCCCCAGCATTTT. It yields the protein CASGGQENQPQHF.

This clonotype has more than one count but fewer than ten. This sequence joins TRBV20-1 and TRBJ2-7, with unresolved D. Germline loops: CDR1 DFQATT, CDR2 SNEGSKA (reference sequence). The V gene lost 3 bases and the J gene lost 3 bases, with 12 bases spanning the gap. The CDR3 is 13 residues long. CDR3 in amino acids: CSARGIFSYEQYF. The CDR3 DNA reads as TGCAGTGCTAGGGGAATATTCAGCTACGAGCAGTACTTC.

This clonotype was counted only a few times. The chain couples TRBV27 to TRBJ2-5; TRBD1 is a possible D gene (5 bases). Trimming removed 6 bases from V and 5 bases from J, with 16 bases in between. Germline V lookup: CDR1 MNHEY, CDR2 SMNVEV (reference sequence). The CDR3 is 14 amino acids. CDR3 DNA sequence: TGTGCCAGCAGGGAAGCAGGGTCGAAGGAGACCCAGTACTTC. Amino acid sequence: CASREAGSKETQYF.

The chain recombines TRBV7-2 with TRBJ1-2; weak D call: TRBD1 (6 bases). Trimming pared 3 bases from V and 5 bases from J, leaving 16 bases between. In germline, CDR1 is SGHTA, CDR2 FQGNSA. This CDR3 is 15 amino acids long. CDR3 nucleotide sequence: TGTGCCAGCAGCTTGAGTTGGGGGCCTCCATATGGCTACACCTTC. Protein product: CASSLSWGPPYGYTF.

Many counts were recorded for this clonotype. The chain links TRBV12-3 or TRBV12-4 to TRBJ2-7, with D possibly matching TRBD2 (6 bases). Trimming took off 3 bases at V and 5 bases at J, with 11 bases between the two ends. The CDR3 length is 13 residues. The CDR3 nucleotides are TGTGCCAGCAGTTTCGGAGGGGTCAACGAGCAGTACTTC. Translated: CASSFGGVNEQYF.

The chain links TRBV5-1 to TRBJ1-6; 10 bases are shared with TRBD1. Per germline, CDR1 SGHRS and CDR2 YFSETQ. Losses at the gene ends were 3 bases for V and 10 bases for J; bases not matched to a gene: 4. CDR3 length: 14 residues. The CDR3 loop reads CASSSGTGVSPLHF. CDR3 coding DNA: TGCGCCAGCAGCTCCGGGACAGGGGTCTCACCCCTCCACTTT.

CDR3 DNA sequence: TGTGCCAGCAGTTTAAGGCCGGGAGAAGCCGAAGCTTTCTTT. The encoded protein is CASSLRPGEAEAFF. This chain joins TRBV12-3 or TRBV12-4 and TRBJ1-1; D is undetermined. Between the trimmed V and J ends, which lost 2 bases and 8 bases, there was a span of 15 bases. The CDR3 totals 14 residues.

This clonotype turned up a few times. CDR3: CASSALRGTIYF. The CDR3 bases are TGTGCCAGCAGCGCCCTTCGGGGCACCATATATTTT. This sequence joins TRBV7-2 and TRBJ1-3, with unresolved D. Between the trimmed V and J ends, which lost 5 bases and 9 bases, there was a span of 11 bases. CDR3 size: 12 residues. Germline V lookup: CDR1 SGHTA, CDR2 FQGNSA. The whole variable domain, remainder taken from reference TRBV7-2 and TRBJ1-3, is GAGVSQSPSNKVTEKGKDVELRCDPISGHTALYWYRQSLGQGLEFLIYFQGNSAPDKSGLPSDRFSAERTGGSVSTLTIQRTQQEDSAVYLCASSALRGTIYFGEGSWLTVV.

CDR3 sequence reads: CATTLSWDRRGEQYF. The CDR3 bases are TGTGCCACCACTTTATCTTGGGACCGCAGGGGAGAGCAGTACTTC. The gene calls are TRBV6-2 or TRBV6-3 and TRBJ2-7; possible D gene TRBD1, 6 bases. The CDR3 runs 15 residues. V was shortened by 10 bases and J by 7 bases, with 26 bases between the two germline ends. CDR1 and CDR2 (germline): MNHEY, SVGEGT.

There are many counts of this clonotype. This chain links TRBV7-2 with TRBJ1-1, with D unclear. Trimming shortened V by 5 bases and J by 4 bases, and 14 bases separated the two germline ends. The germline V gene encodes CDR1 SGHTA and CDR2 FQGNSA. This CDR3 is built from 14 residues. The CDR3 nucleotides are TGTGCCAGCAGCCGTTCTCGGGTGGGCACTGAAGCTTTCTTT. Translated: CASSRSRVGTEAFF.

This rearrangement joins TRBV6-1 to TRBJ1-5, with D perhaps matching TRBD1 (6 bases). The CDR3 extends over 14 amino acids. Germline V gene data show CDR1 as MNHNS and CDR2 as SASEGT. V shed 5 bases and J shed 5 bases, with 13 bases lying between them. The DNA of the CDR3 is TGTGCCAGCAGTCCTAGACAGGTACATCAGCCCCAGCATTTT. As protein: CASSPRQVHQPQHF.

The chain employs TRBV7-9 and TRBJ2-1; D is possibly TRBD1 or TRBD2 (5 bases each). The CDR3 consists of 15 residues. The germline gives CDR1 SEHNR, CDR2 FQNEAQ (reference sequence). V dropped 5 bases and J dropped 6 bases, with 17 bases sitting between them. This chain's CDR3 is CASSLGDPGANEQFF. CDR3 DNA sequence: TGTGCCAGCAGCCTAGGGGACCCCGGTGCCAATGAGCAGTTCTTC.

The chain joins TRBV6-6 to TRBJ1-5, with 8 bases fitting TRBD1. Germline lookup yields CDR1 MNHNY and CDR2 SVGAGI (reference sequence). V shed 6 bases and J 3 bases; nucleotides not matched to a gene: 7. The CDR3 length is 15 residues. The CDR3 DNA reads TGTGCCAGCAGAGTTAGACAGGGGAACAATCAGCCCCAGCATTTT. Protein product: CASRVRQGNNQPQHF.

This clonotype occurred many times. This sequence joins TRBV6-1 and TRBJ2-1; D unresolved. The CDR3 contains 15 residues. Germline CDR1 is MNHNS and CDR2 is SASEGT. The ends were cut back, 2 bases at V and 7 bases at J, with 15 bases in the middle. CDR3 region: CASSELGRKANEQFF. The CDR3 bases are TGTGCCAGCAGTGAACTTGGTAGGAAGGCTAATGAGCAGTTCTTC.

This clonotype came up a few times. The chain couples TRBV28 to TRBJ1-5; maybe TRBD1 (5 bases). This CDR3 region has 17 residues. Germline CDR1 MDHEN, CDR2 SYDVKM. V lost 3 bases to trimming and J lost 3 bases, with 18 bases between them. The CDR3 DNA follows: TGTGCCAGCAGTTTCCGACTACCTAGACAGACCAATCAGCCCCAGCATTTT. Its protein is CASSFRLPRQTNQPQHF.

This clonotype was counted between two and nine times. At one end, the junction sequence differs from germline, possibly due to a read error. V gene TRBV11-3 combines with J gene TRBJ2-3, with 11 bases matching TRBD2. The CDR3 is 16 amino acids. Germline V CDR1 and CDR2: SGHNT, YENEEA. The CDR3 is CASSSGTSGSTYTQYF. The CDR3, as DNA: TGTGCCAGCAGCTCCGGGACTAGCGGCTCCACATATACGCAGTATTTT.

The chain recombines TRBV19 with TRBJ2-1; 9 bases agree with TRBD2. Germline CDR1 and CDR2: LNHDA and SQIVND (reference sequence). The ends lost 5 bases at V and 3 bases at J; junction bases unmatched: 8. CDR3 length: 16 amino acids. In DNA form, the CDR3 reads TGTGCCAGTAGTGGGGTAGCGGGAGCTCGCTACAATGAGCAGTTCTTC. This codes for CASSGVAGARYNEQFF.

The V and J genes are TRBV20-1 and TRBJ2-5, with 8 nucleotides matching TRBD1. The junction had 5 bases not matched to a gene; V was cut back by 5 bases and J by 3 bases. Per germline, CDR1 DFQATT and CDR2 SNEGSKA (reference sequence). CDR3 size: 13 residues. As DNA, the CDR3 is TGCAGTGCTGGGGACAGGACCAAAGAGACCCAGTACTTC. Translation gives CSAGDRTKETQYF.

There are many counts of this clonotype. The chain links TRBV7-8 to TRBJ2-2, with TRBD1 matching over 7 bases. Germline CDR1 reads SGHVS; CDR2 reads FQNEAQ. This CDR3 is 15 amino acids long. The V segment lost 5 bases and the J segment 6 bases; nucleotides outside the gene matches: 9. Here the CDR3 DNA reads TGTGCCAGCAGCGCCACAGGGGTAATAGCCGGGGAGCTGTTTTTT. This translates into CASSATGVIAGELFF.

J is TRBJ2-7 and V is TRBV19, with D unclear. Per germline, CDR1 LNHDA and CDR2 SQIVND (reference sequence). Trimming cost V 3 bases and J 2 bases, with 8 bases left between them. The CDR3 is 13 residues long. CDR3 amino acids: CASSMNFAYEQYF. The CDR3 region has the DNA TGTGCCAGTAGTATGAACTTTGCCTACGAGCAGTACTTC.

This clonotype has a handful of counts. The rearrangement links TRBV7-2 to TRBJ2-2; no clear D. The V end lost 5 bases, the J end lost 4 bases, and 17 bases lay between the germline ends. CDR1 is SGHTA and CDR2 is FQGNSA in the germline V gene. The CDR3 runs to 16 residues. CDR3 nucleotides: TGTGCCAGCAGCAATAATGAGGTTTCCAGCACCGGGGAGCTGTTTTTT. It translates to CASSNNEVSSTGELFF.